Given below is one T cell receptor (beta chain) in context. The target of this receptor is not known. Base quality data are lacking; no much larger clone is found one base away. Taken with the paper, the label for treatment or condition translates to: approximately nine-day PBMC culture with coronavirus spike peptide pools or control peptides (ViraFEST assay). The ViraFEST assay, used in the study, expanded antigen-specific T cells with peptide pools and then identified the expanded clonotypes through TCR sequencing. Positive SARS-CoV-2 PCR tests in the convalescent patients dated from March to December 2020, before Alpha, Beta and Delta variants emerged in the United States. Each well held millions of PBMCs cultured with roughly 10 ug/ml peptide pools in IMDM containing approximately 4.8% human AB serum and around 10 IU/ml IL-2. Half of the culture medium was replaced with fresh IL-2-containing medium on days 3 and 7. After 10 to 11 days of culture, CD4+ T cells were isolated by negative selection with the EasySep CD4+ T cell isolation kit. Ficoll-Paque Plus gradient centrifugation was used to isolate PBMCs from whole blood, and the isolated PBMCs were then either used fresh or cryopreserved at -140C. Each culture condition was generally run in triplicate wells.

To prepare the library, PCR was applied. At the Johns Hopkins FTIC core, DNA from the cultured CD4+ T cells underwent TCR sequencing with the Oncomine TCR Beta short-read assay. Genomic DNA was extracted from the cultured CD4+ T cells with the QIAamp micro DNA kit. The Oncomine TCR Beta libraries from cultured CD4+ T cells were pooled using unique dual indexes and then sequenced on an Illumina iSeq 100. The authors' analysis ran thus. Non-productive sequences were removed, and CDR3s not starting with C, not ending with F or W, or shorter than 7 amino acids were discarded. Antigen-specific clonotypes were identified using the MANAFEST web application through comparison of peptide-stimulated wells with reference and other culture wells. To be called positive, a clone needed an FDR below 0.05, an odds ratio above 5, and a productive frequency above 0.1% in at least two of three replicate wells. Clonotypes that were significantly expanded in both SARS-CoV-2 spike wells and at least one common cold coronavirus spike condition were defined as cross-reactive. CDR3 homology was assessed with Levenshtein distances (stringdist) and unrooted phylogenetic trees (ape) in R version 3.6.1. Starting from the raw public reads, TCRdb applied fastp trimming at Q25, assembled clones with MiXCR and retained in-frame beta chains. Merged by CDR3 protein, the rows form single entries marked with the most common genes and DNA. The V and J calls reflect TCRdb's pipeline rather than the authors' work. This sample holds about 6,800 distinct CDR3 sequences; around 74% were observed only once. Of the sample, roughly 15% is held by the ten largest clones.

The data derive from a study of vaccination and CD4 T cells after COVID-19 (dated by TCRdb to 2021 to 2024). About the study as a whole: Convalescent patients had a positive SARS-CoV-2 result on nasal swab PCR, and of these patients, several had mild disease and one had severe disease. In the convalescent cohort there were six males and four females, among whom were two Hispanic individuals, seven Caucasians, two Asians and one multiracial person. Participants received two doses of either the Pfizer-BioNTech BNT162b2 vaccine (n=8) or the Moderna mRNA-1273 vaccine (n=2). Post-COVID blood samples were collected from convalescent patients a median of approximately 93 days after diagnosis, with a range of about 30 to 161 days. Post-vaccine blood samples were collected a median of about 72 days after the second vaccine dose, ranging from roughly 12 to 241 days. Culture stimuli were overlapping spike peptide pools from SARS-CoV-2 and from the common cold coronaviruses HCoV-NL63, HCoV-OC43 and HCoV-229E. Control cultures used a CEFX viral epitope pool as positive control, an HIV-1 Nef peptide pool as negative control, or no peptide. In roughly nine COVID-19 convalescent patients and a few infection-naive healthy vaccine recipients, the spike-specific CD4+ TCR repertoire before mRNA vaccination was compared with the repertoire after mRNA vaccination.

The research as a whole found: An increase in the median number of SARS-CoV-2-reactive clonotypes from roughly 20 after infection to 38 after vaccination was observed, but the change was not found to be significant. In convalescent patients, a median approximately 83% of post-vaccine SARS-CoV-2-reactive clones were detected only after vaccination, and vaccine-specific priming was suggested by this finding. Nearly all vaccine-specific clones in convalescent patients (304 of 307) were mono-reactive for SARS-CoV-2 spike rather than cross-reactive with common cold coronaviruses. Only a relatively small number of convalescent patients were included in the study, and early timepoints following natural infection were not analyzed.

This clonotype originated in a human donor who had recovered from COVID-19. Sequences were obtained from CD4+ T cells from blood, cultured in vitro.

Here is the DNA: TGCAGTGCGGGCAAAGGGAATGGCAATCAGCCCCAGCATTTT. The encoded protein is CSAGKGNGNQPQHF. This chain is built from TRBV20-1 and TRBJ1-5, with no D gene named confidently. The germline V gene encodes CDR1 DFQATT and CDR2 SNEGSKA (reference sequence). V sheds 6 bases and J sheds 2 bases, leaving 14 bases between their ends. The CDR3 covers 14 residues, taking in both the cysteine and the phenylalanine. Of the read, only the CDR3 DNA is kept; its 42 bases are in frame from base 1.